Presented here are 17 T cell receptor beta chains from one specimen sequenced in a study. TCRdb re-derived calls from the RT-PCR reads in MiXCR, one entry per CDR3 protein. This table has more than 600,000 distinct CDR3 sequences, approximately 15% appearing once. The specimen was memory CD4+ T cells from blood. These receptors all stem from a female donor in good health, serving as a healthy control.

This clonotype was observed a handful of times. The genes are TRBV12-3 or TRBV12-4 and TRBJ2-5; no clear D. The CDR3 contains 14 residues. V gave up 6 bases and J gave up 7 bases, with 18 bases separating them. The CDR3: CASSPQQSRGTQYF. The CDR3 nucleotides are TGTGCCAGCAGCCCACAACAGTCCAGAGGGACCCAGTACTTC.

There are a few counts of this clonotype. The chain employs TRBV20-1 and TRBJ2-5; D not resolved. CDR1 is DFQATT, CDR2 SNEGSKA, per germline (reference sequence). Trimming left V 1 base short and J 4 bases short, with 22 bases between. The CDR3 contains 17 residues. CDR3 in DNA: TGCAGTGCTAGAGCCCTCCTTGGGCTGGGAATGGGAGAGACCCAGTACTTC. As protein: CSARALLGLGMGETQYF.

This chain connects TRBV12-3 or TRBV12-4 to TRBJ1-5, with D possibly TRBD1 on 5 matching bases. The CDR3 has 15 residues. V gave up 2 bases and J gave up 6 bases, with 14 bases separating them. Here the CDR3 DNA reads TGTGCCAGCAGTTTAACCGGGGGACTGTTTCAGCCCCAGCATTTT. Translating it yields CASSLTGGLFQPQHF.

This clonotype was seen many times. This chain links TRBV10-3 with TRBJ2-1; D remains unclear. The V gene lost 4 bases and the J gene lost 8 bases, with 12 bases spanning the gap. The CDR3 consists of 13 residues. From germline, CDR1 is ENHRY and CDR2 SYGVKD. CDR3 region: CAISAAASDEQFF. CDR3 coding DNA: TGTGCCATCAGTGCCGCGGCTAGTGATGAGCAGTTCTTC.

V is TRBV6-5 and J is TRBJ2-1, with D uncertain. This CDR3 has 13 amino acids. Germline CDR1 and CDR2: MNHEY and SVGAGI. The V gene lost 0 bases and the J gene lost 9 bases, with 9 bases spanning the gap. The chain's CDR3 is CASSYSTAPEQFF. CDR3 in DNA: TGTGCCAGCAGTTACTCTACAGCACCTGAGCAGTTCTTC.

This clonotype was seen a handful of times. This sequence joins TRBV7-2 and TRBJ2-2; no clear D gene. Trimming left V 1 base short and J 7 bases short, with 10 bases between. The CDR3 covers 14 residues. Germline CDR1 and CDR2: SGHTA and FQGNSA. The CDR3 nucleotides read TGTGCCAGCAGCTTAGGACTGATGAACGGGGAGCTGTTTTTT. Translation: CASSLGLMNGELFF.

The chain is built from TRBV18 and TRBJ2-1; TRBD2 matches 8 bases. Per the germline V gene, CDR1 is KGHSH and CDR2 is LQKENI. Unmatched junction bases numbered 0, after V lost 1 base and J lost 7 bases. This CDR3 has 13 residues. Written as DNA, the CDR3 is TGTGCCAGCTCACCACAGCGGGAGAATGAGCAGTTCTTC. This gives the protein CASSPQRENEQFF.

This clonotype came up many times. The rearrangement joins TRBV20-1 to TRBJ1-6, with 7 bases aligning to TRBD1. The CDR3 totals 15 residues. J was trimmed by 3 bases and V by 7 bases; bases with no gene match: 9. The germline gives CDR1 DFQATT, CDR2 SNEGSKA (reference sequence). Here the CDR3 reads CSDKQGMDYNSPLHF. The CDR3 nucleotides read TGCAGTGACAAACAGGGGATGGACTATAATTCACCCCTCCACTTT.

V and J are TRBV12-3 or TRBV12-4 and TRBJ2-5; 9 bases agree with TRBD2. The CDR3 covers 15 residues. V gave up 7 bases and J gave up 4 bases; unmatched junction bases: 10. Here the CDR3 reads CASIQVLAGRETQYF. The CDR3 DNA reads TGTGCCAGCATACAAGTCCTAGCGGGGCGAGAGACCCAGTACTTC.

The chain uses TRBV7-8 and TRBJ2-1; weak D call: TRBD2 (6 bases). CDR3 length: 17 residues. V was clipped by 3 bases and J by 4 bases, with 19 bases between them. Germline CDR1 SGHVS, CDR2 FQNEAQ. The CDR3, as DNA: TGTGCCAGCAGCTTTGCTCCCTGGAGGGAGAAGTACAATGAGCAGTTCTTC. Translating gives CASSFAPWREKYNEQFF.

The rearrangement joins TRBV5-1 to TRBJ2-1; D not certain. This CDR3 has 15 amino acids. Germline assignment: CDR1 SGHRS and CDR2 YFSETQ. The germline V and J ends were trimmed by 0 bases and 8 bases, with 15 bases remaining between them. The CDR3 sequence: CASSLERSTRDEQFF. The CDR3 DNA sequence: TGCGCCAGCAGCTTGGAGAGGAGTACAAGGGATGAGCAGTTCTTC.

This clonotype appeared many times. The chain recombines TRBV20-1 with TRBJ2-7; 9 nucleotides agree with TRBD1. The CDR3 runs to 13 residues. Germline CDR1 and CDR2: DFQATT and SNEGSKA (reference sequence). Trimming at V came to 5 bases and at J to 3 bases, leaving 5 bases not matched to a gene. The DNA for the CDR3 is TGCAGTGCTTATAGACAGGGGGGCTACGAGCAGTACTTC. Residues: CSAYRQGGYEQYF.

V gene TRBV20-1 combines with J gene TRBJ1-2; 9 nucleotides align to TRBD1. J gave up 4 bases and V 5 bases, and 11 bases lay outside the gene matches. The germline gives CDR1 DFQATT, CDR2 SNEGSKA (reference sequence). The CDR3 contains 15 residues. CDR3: CSAPALQTGGYGYTF. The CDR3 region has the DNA TGCAGTGCTCCCGCCCTCCAGACAGGGGGCTATGGCTACACCTTC.

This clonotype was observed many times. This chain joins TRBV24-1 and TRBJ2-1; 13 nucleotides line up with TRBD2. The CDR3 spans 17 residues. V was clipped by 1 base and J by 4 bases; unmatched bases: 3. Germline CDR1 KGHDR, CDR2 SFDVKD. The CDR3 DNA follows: TGTGCCACCAGTGATTTCCGGACTAGCGGGGGTTACAATGAGCAGTTCTTC. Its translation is CATSDFRTSGGYNEQFF.

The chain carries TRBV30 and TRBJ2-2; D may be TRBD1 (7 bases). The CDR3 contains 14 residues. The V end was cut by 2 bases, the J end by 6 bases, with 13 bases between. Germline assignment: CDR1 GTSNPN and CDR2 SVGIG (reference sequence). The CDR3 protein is CAWSTDREAGELFF. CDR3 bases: TGTGCCTGGAGTACCGACAGGGAGGCCGGGGAGCTGTTTTTT.

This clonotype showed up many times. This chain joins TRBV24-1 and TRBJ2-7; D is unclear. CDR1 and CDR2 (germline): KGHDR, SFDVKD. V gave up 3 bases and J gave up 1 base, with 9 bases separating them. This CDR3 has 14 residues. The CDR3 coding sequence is TGTGCCACCAGTGATGCAGTAGGGTCCTACGAGCAGTACTTC. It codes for CATSDAVGSYEQYF.

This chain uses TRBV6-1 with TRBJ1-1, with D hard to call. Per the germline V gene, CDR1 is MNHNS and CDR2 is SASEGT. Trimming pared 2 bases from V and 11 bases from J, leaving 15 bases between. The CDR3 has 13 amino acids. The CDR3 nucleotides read TGTGCCAGCAGTGAACTTCCTACCCCATGGGCTTTCTTT. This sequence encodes CASSELPTPWAFF.